The TCR beta chain described here comes from a study of T cells in Graves' hyperthyroidism and ophthalmopathy. Study-wide background: Blood was drawn when the patient was first diagnosed and still untreated.

This clonotype was detected only a few times. There are 18 residues in the CDR3. Germline values: CDR1 MDHEN, CDR2 SYDVKM. Losses at the gene ends were 6 bases for V and 8 bases for J; bases not matched to a gene: 22. RNA transcripts yielded amplified TCR beta CDR3 regions. The TCR CDR3 first-round RT-PCR relied on the HTBI primer set. In TCRdb, the multiplex PCR reads were re-called with MiXCR into one record per CDR3 protein. The sample consists of approximately 560,000 distinct CDR3 sequences, around a sixth of them appearing once. Material for sequencing was blood. The TCR originated in a woman in her 30s with Graves' hyperthyroidism. The V call is TRBV28, the J call TRBJ1-2; TRBD1 matches at 9 bases. The CDR3 reads CASSPLLNRGRGNRGYTF. The CDR3 nucleotides read TGTGCCAGCAGCCCGCTGTTGAACAGGGGGCGGGGGAATCGGGGCTACACCTTC.